Below, 3 T cell receptor beta chains from the same sample are listed, as sequenced in a study of CD8 T cells in ankylosing spondylitis. MiXCR, applied by TCRdb to the 5' RACE reads, yields one record per CDR3 protein. This repertoire shows a few hundred thousand distinct CDR3 sequences, about a fifth found once; its top ten account for 3.5%. The sample comprised blood, either unsorted or a sorted T cell fraction (not recorded which). Every receptor here comes from a female donor with ankylosing spondylitis or in good health (not recorded which).

This clonotype was picked up a small number of times. The gene calls are TRBV20-1 and TRBJ2-1, with 10 positions matching TRBD2. Germline CDR1 DFQATT, CDR2 SNEGSKA (reference sequence). The CDR3 spans 17 residues. The V gene end was trimmed by 3 bases and the J gene end by 3 bases; junction bases not matched to a gene: 11. The CDR3 DNA reads as TGCAGTGCTAGGGGTAGCGGGAGGACGGCGGACTACAATGAGCAGTTCTTC. It is translated as CSARGSGRTADYNEQFF.

This clonotype has at least ten counts. The gene calls are TRBV11-2 and TRBJ2-1, with 7 nucleotides matching TRBD2. The V gene end was trimmed by 1 base and the J gene end by 8 bases; junction bases not matched to a gene: 8. In germline, CDR1 is SGHAT, CDR2 FQNNGV. This CDR3 region has 15 residues. The CDR3 loop is CASSLVGGRGDEQFF. The CDR3 DNA follows: TGTGCCAGCAGCTTAGTGGGCGGGAGAGGGGATGAGCAGTTCTTC.

V gene TRBV5-6 combines with J gene TRBJ2-7, with D unresolved. Trimming removed 4 bases at V and 3 bases at J, with 11 bases between. Germline V gene sequence: CDR1 SGHDT, CDR2 YYEEEE. CDR3 length: 13 residues. CDR3 coding DNA: TGTGCCAGCAGCGCGTGGAACGGCTACGAGCAGTACTTC. Protein product: CASSAWNGYEQYF.